This note documents a single T cell receptor beta chain sequence. Participant-reported clinical history was the basis for cohort assignment. Participants in the exposed group had met a COVID-19 case in the 2 weeks before joining the study. These data originate in a study of blood T cell repertoires in COVID-19. Study information: Nucleic acid was either cDNA or gDNA, and it came from T cells, B-cell-depleted T cells, or PBMCs.

The germline CDR1 and CDR2 sequences are SGHRS and YFSETQ. The CDR3 loop spans 14 amino acids. Trimming removed 0 bases from V and 5 bases from J, with 11 bases in between. Original analysis: Estimated nucleated cell counts came from reference gene primer amplification. Clones were sequenced by immunoSEQ multiplex PCR, and TCRdb holds only the in-frame ones, with some missing. V and J calls and clone size follow that table, whereas D and trimming were derived from the DNA. The sample contains around 220,000 clones, roughly 89% of which appear only once. The sample was PBMCs or T cells enriched from blood (not recorded which). The sequence derives from a man in his thirties or forties who had been exposed to COVID-19. V is TRBV5-1 and J is TRBJ2-5; D is undetermined. The CDR3 DNA reads as TGCGCCAGCAGCTTGGGGCAGATATACGAGACCCAGTACTTC. Its translation: CASSLGQIYETQYF. The whole variable domain, remainder taken from reference TRBV5-1 and TRBJ2-5, is KAGVTQTPRYLIKTRGQQVTLSCSPISGHRSVSWYQQTPGQGLQFLFEYFSETQRNKGNFPGRFSGRQFSNSRSEMNVSTLELGDSALYLCASSLGQIYETQYFGPGTRLLVL.